This TCR beta chain was found in a study of shared T cell receptors in the human thymus. Assay: immunoSEQ multiplex PCR; the TCRdb copy retains only in-frame clones and omits some. The table has more than 550,000 clones, approximately 83% seen once. Trimming took 6 bases from V and 2 from J, leaving 9 bases between them. Germline CDR1 MNHNS, CDR2 SASEGT. There are 13 residues in the CDR3. This sample also belongs to another study, concerning human thymus T cells. From that study: Donors were healthy Finnish infants having corrective surgery for congenital heart defects. Thymic material originated from resections removed in the course of corrective heart surgery.

This receptor was obtained from a girl in the first two years of life with a congenital heart defect. The sample consisted of thymocytes. The chain carries TRBV6-1 and TRBJ2-3; no definite D call. CDR3 loop: CASSCDFTDTQYF. Written as DNA, the CDR3 is TGTGCCAGCAGCTGCGACTTCACAGATACGCAGTATTTT.